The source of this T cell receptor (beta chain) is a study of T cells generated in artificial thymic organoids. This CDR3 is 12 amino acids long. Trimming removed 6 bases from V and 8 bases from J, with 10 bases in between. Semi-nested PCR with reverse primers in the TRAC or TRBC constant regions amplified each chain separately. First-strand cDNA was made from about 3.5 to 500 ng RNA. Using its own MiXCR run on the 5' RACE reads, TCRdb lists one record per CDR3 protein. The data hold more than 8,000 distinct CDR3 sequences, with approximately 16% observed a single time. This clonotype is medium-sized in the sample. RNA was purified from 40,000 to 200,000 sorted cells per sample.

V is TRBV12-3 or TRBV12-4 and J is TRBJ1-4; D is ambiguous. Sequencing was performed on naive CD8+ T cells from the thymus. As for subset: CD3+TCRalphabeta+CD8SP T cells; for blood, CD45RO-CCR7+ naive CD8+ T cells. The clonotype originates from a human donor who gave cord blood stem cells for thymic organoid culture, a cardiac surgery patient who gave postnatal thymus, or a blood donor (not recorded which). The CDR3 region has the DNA TGTGCCAGCAGAGGACTGCGAGAAAAACTGTTTTTT. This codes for CASRGLREKLFF.